These 29 T cell receptor beta chains originate from one sample sequenced in a study of blood T cells in healthy people across ages. Together with a sample-barcoded 5' primer, a J-beta primer mix was included in a second PCR lasting roughly 6 to 12 cycles. TCRdb recomputed calls from the 5' RACE reads with MiXCR, one row per CDR3 protein. The sample carries around 600,000 distinct CDR3 sequences, under 55% recorded once. The specimen was blood. These receptor sequences come from a man older than 75 in good health.

This sequence joins TRBV29-1 and TRBJ2-2; TRBD2 agrees at 7 bases. The length of the CDR3 is 15 residues. Germline V gene sequence: CDR1 SQVTM, CDR2 ANQGSEA. The V and J ends lost 3 bases and 4 bases, in that order; junction bases with no gene match: 8. The CDR3 region is CSVDLASGSTGELFF. The CDR3 DNA reads as TGCAGCGTTGATTTGGCTAGCGGAAGCACCGGGGAGCTGTTTTTT.

In this sample, this clonotype turned up once. The J gene is TRBJ2-1, the V gene TRBV7-2; D is possibly TRBD1 or TRBD2 (5 bases each). The germline V gene encodes CDR1 SGHTA and CDR2 FQGNSA. This CDR3 has 15 amino acids. Trimming shortened V by 5 bases and J by 6 bases, and 17 bases separated the two germline ends. The CDR3 is CASSPGTAPSNEQFF. The CDR3 DNA sequence: TGTGCCAGCAGCCCGGGGACCGCTCCTTCCAATGAGCAGTTCTTC.

This chain joins TRBV29-1 and TRBJ2-5; 10 bases are shared with TRBD1. The assigned J gene may be wrong: the sequence end matches TRBJ2-7 better. The germline CDR1 and CDR2 sequences are SQVTM and ANQGSEA. This CDR3 has 16 residues. As DNA, the CDR3 is TGCAGCGTTGAAATTGTCGGACAGGGGGGTAGCTACGAGCAGTACTTC. Translation: CSVEIVGQGGSYEQYF.

This clonotype has only a few counts. The chain carries TRBV5-6 and TRBJ2-3; D perhaps matches TRBD1 (6 bases). The CDR3 spans 16 residues. Trimming removed 5 bases from V and 6 bases from J, with 22 bases in between. Germline V lookup: CDR1 SGHDT, CDR2 YYEEEE. CDR3 amino acids: CASSFRSSPQGDTQYF. DNA for the CDR3: TGTGCCAGCAGTTTCCGGAGTAGCCCCCAGGGGGATACGCAGTATTTT.

This chain joins TRBV28 and TRBJ2-7; TRBD2 matches 9 bases. V trimming: 7 bases; J trimming: 2 bases; junction bases outside the gene matches: 6. The CDR3 totals 14 residues. Germline V gene lookup returns CDR1 MDHEN and CDR2 SYDVKM. CDR3 in amino acids: CASNRRGGTYEQYF. In DNA, the CDR3 is TGTGCCAGCAATAGGCGGGGGGGGACCTACGAGCAGTACTTC.

This clonotype has just a few counts. The chain carries TRBV7-3 and TRBJ2-3; D unresolved. This CDR3 has 14 amino acids. The V and J ends lost 4 bases and 4 bases respectively, with 12 bases between them. Per the germline V gene, CDR1 is SGHTA and CDR2 is FQGTGA. The CDR3 here is CASSSPNRPDTQYF. The DNA of the CDR3 is TGTGCCAGCAGCTCCCCTAATCGGCCAGATACGCAGTATTTT.

This chain uses TRBV20-1 with TRBJ2-7; 7 bases align to TRBD2. The J call is in doubt because the DNA end fits TRBJ2-5 better. The CDR3 runs to 14 residues. Germline CDR1 and CDR2: DFQATT and SNEGSKA (reference sequence). CDR3 region: CSANKRAGVETQYF. The DNA for the CDR3 is TGCAGTGCTAATAAGCGCGCGGGGGTAGAGACCCAGTACTTC.

There are a few counts of this clonotype. The chain combines TRBV7-2 with TRBJ2-3, with a possible D match to TRBD1 (6 bases). This CDR3 contains 14 residues. Germline lookup yields CDR1 SGHTA and CDR2 FQGNSA. V was shortened by 2 bases and J by 6 bases, with 12 bases between the two germline ends. For the CDR3, the DNA is TGTGCCAGCAGCTTAAGGGACATTCGGGATACGCAGTATTTT. This gives the protein CASSLRDIRDTQYF.

At least ten counts were recorded for this clonotype. The genes are TRBV6-6 and TRBJ2-1, with TRBD2 matching over 11 bases. The ends lost 5 bases at V and 8 bases at J; junction bases unmatched: 8. Germline assignment: CDR1 MNHNY and CDR2 SVGAGI (reference sequence). The CDR3 has 15 amino acids. CDR3 protein: CASSTRLAGRYEQFF. The CDR3 DNA is TGTGCCAGCAGTACCCGACTAGCGGGGAGATATGAGCAGTTCTTC.

The rearrangement links TRBV6-2 or TRBV6-3 to TRBJ1-1; unclear D gene. V lost 8 bases and J lost 0, with 7 bases in between. In germline, CDR1 is MNHEY, CDR2 SVGEGT. The CDR3 loop spans 12 amino acids. The CDR3 is CASGRMNTEAFF. CDR3 DNA sequence: TGTGCCAGCGGCCGTATGAACACTGAAGCTTTCTTT.

The rearrangement uses TRBV7-9 and TRBJ2-2; D call uncertain. V shed 7 bases and J shed 4 bases, with 7 bases lying between them. Per germline, CDR1 SEHNR and CDR2 FQNEAQ (reference sequence). This CDR3 comprises 12 residues. CDR3 DNA: TGTGCCAGCATTGGATCCACCGGGGAGCTGTTTTTT. It translates to CASIGSTGELFF.

The V call is TRBV28, the J call TRBJ2-7; D gene unclear. This CDR3 comprises 12 residues. Germline CDR1 and CDR2: MDHEN and SYDVKM. V shed 6 bases and J shed 4 bases, with 10 bases lying between them. In DNA form, the CDR3 reads TGTGCCAGCAGAGGATCGGTGTACGAGCAGTACTTC. Translating it yields CASRGSVYEQYF.

The chain couples TRBV6-5 to TRBJ2-2; D remains unclear. V lost 3 bases and J lost 1, with 6 bases in between. CDR1 MNHEY and CDR2 SVGAGI come from the germline V gene. The CDR3 has 14 residues. The CDR3 bases are TGTGCCAGCAGTTATGGTAGGAACACCGGGGAGCTGTTTTTT. The encoded protein is CASSYGRNTGELFF.

The chain has TRBV7-6 and TRBJ2-7; 7 bases agree with TRBD2. Germline CDR1 reads SGHVS; CDR2 reads FNYEAQ. This CDR3 has 15 residues. Germline trimming cut 0 bases from V and 5 bases from J; bases unmatched to any gene: 7. The CDR3 region is CASSLAMGRENEQYF. The DNA for the CDR3 is TGTGCCAGCAGCTTAGCGATGGGGCGGGAGAACGAGCAGTACTTC.

The chain recombines TRBV12-3 or TRBV12-4 with TRBJ2-4; TRBD1 is a possible D gene (5 bases). This CDR3 spans 16 amino acids. Trimming took off 5 bases at V and 0 bases at J, with 14 bases between the two ends. CDR3 amino acids: CASSPQTVLAKNIQYF. DNA of the CDR3: TGTGCCAGCAGTCCACAGACAGTCCTAGCCAAAAACATTCAGTACTTC.

This sequence joins TRBV7-2 and TRBJ1-1; 7 bases fit TRBD1. V lost 5 bases, J lost 6 bases, and 9 bases stayed unmatched. Germline V gives CDR1 SGHTA, CDR2 FQGNSA. This CDR3 spans 14 amino acids. In nucleotides, the CDR3 is TGTGCCAGCAGCGCCCGACCCCAGGGGGCTGAAGCTTTCTTT. Amino acids: CASSARPQGAEAFF.

A few counts support this clonotype. The rearrangement uses TRBV29-1 and TRBJ2-7; 8 bases map to TRBD2. V gave up 6 bases and J gave up 2 bases; unmatched junction bases: 9. CDR3 length: 14 residues. Germline V CDR1 and CDR2: SQVTM, ANQGSEA. CDR3 nucleotide sequence: TGCAGCGTCGGAGCGGGAGCAAGCGCCTACGAGCAGTACTTC. It yields the protein CSVGAGASAYEQYF.

This chain links TRBV20-1 with TRBJ2-1; no reliable D call. The CDR3 runs to 14 residues. CDR1 is DFQATT, CDR2 SNEGSKA, per germline (reference sequence). V lost 7 bases to trimming and J lost 8 bases, with 21 bases between them. The CDR3 protein is CSVIERFSLYEQFF. The CDR3 DNA is TGCAGTGTCATAGAGCGTTTTAGTCTCTATGAGCAGTTCTTC.

The chain couples TRBV4-3 to TRBJ2-7; possibly TRBD1 or TRBD2 for D (6 bases each). V was clipped by 0 bases and J by 7 bases, with 16 bases between them. The germline CDR1 and CDR2 sequences are LGHNA and YSLEER. This CDR3 is built from 15 residues. CDR3 DNA: TGCGCCAGCAGCCAAGATTGGACCAGGGGAGGAGAGCAGTACTTC. This codes for CASSQDWTRGGEQYF.

With regard to this clonotype: The junction departs from the called germline gene at one end, perhaps through a read error. J is TRBJ2-7 and V is TRBV9; TRBD1 matches 9 bases. Germline CDR1 reads SGDLS; CDR2 reads YYNGEE. This CDR3 has 14 residues. The CDR3 region has the DNA TGTGCCGGCAGCCCCCCGGGACAGGGTTACGAGCAGTACTTC. Amino acids: CAGSPPGQGYEQYF.

This clonotype occurred many times. Compared with germline, one end of the junction differs, possibly owing to a read error. The chain uses TRBV7-7 and TRBJ2-3; 7 bases agree with TRBD1. Germline lookup yields CDR1 SSHAT and CDR2 FNYEAQ (reference sequence). The CDR3 consists of 14 residues. In nucleotides, the CDR3 is TGTGCTAGCAGCCCCACAGGGGGCACAGATACGCAGTATTTT. The encoded protein is CASSPTGGTDTQYF.

The chain carries TRBV4-2 and TRBJ2-1; 15 positions match TRBD2. CDR1 and CDR2 (germline): LGHNA, YNFKEQ. The CDR3 spans 17 residues. J lost 4 bases, V lost 4 bases, and 5 bases had no gene match. CDR3 sequence reads: CASSPGTSGGMYNEQFF. CDR3 in DNA: TGTGCCAGCAGCCCCGGGACTAGCGGGGGGATGTACAATGAGCAGTTCTTC.

This clonotype has more than one count but fewer than ten. The rearrangement joins TRBV27 to TRBJ2-7; D may be TRBD2 (5 bases). There are 15 residues in the CDR3. From germline, CDR1 is MNHEY and CDR2 SMNVEV (reference sequence). V was cut by 0 bases and J by 2 bases, with 11 bases left in between. The CDR3 here is CASSLSSGIAYEQYF. As DNA, the CDR3 is TGTGCCAGCAGTTTATCGTCGGGAATTGCCTACGAGCAGTACTTC.

This chain links TRBV20-1 with TRBJ1-5, with TRBD1 identical over 7 bases. There are 14 residues in the CDR3. Germline V gives CDR1 DFQATT, CDR2 SNEGSKA (reference sequence). The ends lost 6 bases at V and 2 bases at J; junction bases unmatched: 7. The CDR3 nucleotides are TGCAGTGCCGAGCGACAGGGCGGCAATCAGCCCCAGCATTTT. This sequence encodes CSAERQGGNQPQHF.

V and J are TRBV7-9 and TRBJ2-7; unclear D gene. Trimming cost V 5 bases and J 3 bases, with 11 bases left between them. The CDR3 covers 13 residues. Germline CDR1 reads SEHNR; CDR2 reads FQNEAQ (reference sequence). The CDR3 coding sequence is TGTGCCAGCAGCGCGACTGGAGTCTACGAGCAGTACTTC. Its protein product is CASSATGVYEQYF.

This clonotype came up a few times. This chain joins TRBV4-3 and TRBJ2-4; D might be TRBD2 (7 bases). This CDR3 region has 17 residues. Trimming stripped 1 base from V and 2 bases from J, with 15 bases between. CDR1 and CDR2 from the germline V gene are LGHNA and YSLEER. The CDR3 is CASSQAGASGTKNIQYF. The CDR3 nucleotides are TGCGCCAGCAGCCAAGCGGGGGCCAGCGGGACCAAAAACATTCAGTACTTC.

This clonotype was seen more than once but under ten times. V usage is TRBV20-1 and J usage is TRBJ1-2, with 9 positions matching TRBD1. Germline trimming cut 4 bases from V and 0 bases from J; bases unmatched to any gene: 6. Germline CDR1 reads DFQATT; CDR2 reads SNEGSKA (reference sequence). This CDR3 is 15 amino acids long. The CDR3 DNA sequence: TGCAGTGCTATACAGGGGGCCCCCTCTAACTATGGCTACACCTTC. This sequence encodes CSAIQGAPSNYGYTF.

This chain uses TRBV18 with TRBJ2-4, with unresolved D. This CDR3 region has 16 residues. The ends were cut back, 2 bases at V and 2 bases at J, with 13 bases in the middle. Germline lookup yields CDR1 KGHSH and CDR2 LQKENI. The CDR3 bases are TGTGCCAGCTCACCAGTGGGCAGGATTACCAAAAACATTCAGTACTTC. Its translation: CASSPVGRITKNIQYF.

The rearrangement uses TRBV20-1 and TRBJ2-4, with D possibly TRBD1 on 5 matching bases. The J call could be wrong; TRBJ2-7 is a better fit for the DNA end. From germline, CDR1 is DFQATT and CDR2 SNEGSKA (reference sequence). This CDR3 comprises 11 residues. The CDR3 bases are TGCAGTGCTAGACAGGGTAACGAGCAGTACTTC. As protein: CSARQGNEQYF.